This T cell receptor (beta chain) derives from a study of cytomegalovirus exposure and HLA in healthy donors. PCR employed 60 Vbeta and 13 Jbeta primers. Profiled with immunoSEQ multiplex PCR; TCRdb holds only in-frame clones, not every one. This table holds roughly 86,000 clones, roughly three fifths found once. The CDR3 is made up of 14 amino acids. Germline lookup yields CDR1 ENHRY and CDR2 SYGVKD. Unmatched junction bases numbered 4, after V lost 7 bases and J lost 3 bases. Study-wide results and caveats: Later on, an analysis found that several of the most significant clusters appeared to be linked to common viral pathogens, which included parvovirus B19.

At collection, donors were nominally healthy, but unrecorded immune exposures were probable. As for this clone: Its antigen is undetermined.

This chain uses TRBV10-3 with TRBJ2-2, with 8 positions matching TRBD1. Source material: PBMCs. The source is a man aged 25-40 years in good health and CMV-seronegative. CDR3 DNA: TGTGCCATCAAACAGGGACAGGACACCGGGGAGCTGTTTTTT. Translation gives CAIKQGQDTGELFF.